These 16 T cell receptor beta chains were all obtained from the same sample, sequenced in a study of T cell responses to AZD1222 COVID-19 vaccine. Sequencing was performed with immunoSEQ multiplex PCR; in TCRdb, only in-frame clones are kept and a portion is missing. In the table there are roughly 140,000 clones, 88% of which are singletons. The starting material was peripheral blood, obtained on day 0 of AZD1222 vaccination. The source is an adult in good health.

The table lists this clone with a few counts. The chain combines TRBV5-1 with TRBJ1-4; a possible D gene is TRBD1 (6 bases). Trimming cost V 0 bases and J 8 bases, with 17 bases left between them. This CDR3 is built from 16 residues. CDR1 and CDR2 (germline): SGHRS, YFSETQ. CDR3 residues: CASSLDPSGAPEKLFF. CDR3 coding DNA: TGCGCCAGCAGCTTGGACCCATCAGGGGCCCCGGAAAAACTGTTTTTT.

The V gene is TRBV5-1, the J gene TRBJ1-4, with D tentatively TRBD1 (6 bases). There are 14 residues in the CDR3. The V gene's germline CDR1 is SGHRS and CDR2 YFSETQ. V was clipped by 7 bases and J by 8 bases, with 18 bases between them. The CDR3 spells CASAPTGQEEKLFF. In nucleotides, the CDR3 is TGCGCCAGCGCGCCGACAGGCCAGGAGGAAAAACTGTTTTTT.

The rearrangement links TRBV3-1 (or the pseudogene TRBV3-2) to TRBJ2-1, with a possible D match to TRBD1 (5 bases). The V gene lost 1 base and the J gene lost 0 bases, with 7 bases spanning the gap. This CDR3 comprises 15 residues. Germline loops: CDR1 LGHDT, CDR2 YNNKEL (reference sequence). CDR3 sequence reads: CASSQVGVSYNEQFF. CDR3 in DNA: TGTGCCAGCAGCCAAGTAGGGGTCTCCTACAATGAGCAGTTCTTC.

The chain uses TRBV10-2 and TRBJ2-1; D gene ambiguous. Germline loops: CDR1 WSHSY, CDR2 SAAADI. The V end was cut by 7 bases, the J end by 3 bases, with 10 bases between. The CDR3 is 13 residues long. The CDR3 DNA sequence: TGCGCCAGCACGCGGCAGAACTACAATGAGCAGTTCTTC. Residues: CASTRQNYNEQFF.

The chain recombines TRBV7-2 with TRBJ1-2, with a possible D match to TRBD1 (6 bases). The CDR3 has 14 amino acids. With 4 bases removed from V and 10 bases from J, the gap between germline ends came to 19 bases. In germline, CDR1 is SGHTA, CDR2 FQGNSA. CDR3 DNA sequence: TGTGCCAGCAGCTCCAACCTACAGGGTAGAGCCTACACCTTC. Translating gives CASSSNLQGRAYTF.

The chain combines TRBV12-3 or TRBV12-4 with TRBJ1-2; D is uncertain. The CDR3 totals 13 residues. Trimming removed 3 bases at V and 6 bases at J, with 11 bases between. DNA of the CDR3: TGTGCCAGCAGTTTTCCCCCCGTCGATGGCTACACCTTC. Translated, it gives CASSFPPVDGYTF.

This clone was recorded many times. The J gene is TRBJ2-1, the V gene TRBV7-8; D is perhaps TRBD2 (6 bases). The CDR3 has 16 residues. V lost 2 bases and J 3 bases, leaving 14 bases between the germline ends. Per the germline V gene, CDR1 is SGHVS and CDR2 is FQNEAQ. CDR3 amino acids: CASSLLRGILYNEQFF. Written as DNA, the CDR3 is TGTGCCAGCAGCTTACTTCGGGGGATTCTCTACAATGAGCAGTTCTTC.

The chain joins TRBV9 to TRBJ1-3, with TRBD1 as a possible D gene (6 bases). This CDR3 is built from 14 residues. The V end lost 0 bases, the J end lost 6 bases, and 10 bases lay between the germline ends. Germline V gives CDR1 SGDLS, CDR2 YYNGEE. Written as DNA, the CDR3 is TGTGCCAGCAGCGTAGCACAGGGTGAAAACACCATATATTTT. Encoded protein: CASSVAQGENTIYF. Full variable domain (missing parts from reference TRBV9 and TRBJ1-3): DSGVTQTPKHLITATGQRVTLRCSPRSGDLSVYWYQQSLDQGLQFLIQYYNGEERAKGNILERFSAQQFPDLHSELNLSSLELGDSALYFCASSVAQGENTIYFGEGSWLTVV.

V gene TRBV3-1 (or the pseudogene TRBV3-2) combines with J gene TRBJ2-7; 12 bases align to TRBD2. The CDR3 length is 17 residues. V lost 1 base and J lost 4; bases outside the gene matches: 8. Looked up from germline, CDR1 is LGHDT and CDR2 is YNNKEL (reference sequence). The CDR3 loop is CASSQGATSGGRYEQYF. The CDR3 coding sequence is TGTGCCAGCAGCCAAGGGGCGACTAGCGGGGGTAGATACGAGCAGTACTTC.

The rearrangement links TRBV4-2 to TRBJ2-2; 10 bases are shared with TRBD2. CDR1 is LGHNA and CDR2 is YNFKEQ in the germline V gene. The CDR3 totals 16 residues. J was trimmed by 6 bases and V by 0 bases; bases with no gene match: 4. CDR3 loop: CASSQDQRGGPGELFF. The CDR3 DNA follows: TGTGCCAGCAGCCAAGATCAGCGGGGGGGCCCCGGGGAGCTGTTTTTT.

This CDR3 reads CASSIDRAGRLSNQPQHF. Here the CDR3 DNA reads TGTGCCAGTAGTATAGATCGGGCAGGGAGGCTTAGCAATCAGCCCCAGCATTTT. This chain uses TRBV19 with TRBJ1-5, with D possibly being TRBD1 (5 bases). The CDR3 runs 18 residues. Germline assignment: CDR1 LNHDA and CDR2 SQIVND (reference sequence). V was pared by 0 bases and J by 0 bases, with 15 bases between.

Note on this clone: Other DNA sequences in this sample translate to the same CDR3. The chain carries TRBV7-2 and TRBJ1-2, with D possibly being TRBD1 (6 bases). CDR1 and CDR2 (germline): SGHTA, FQGNSA. V was pared by 4 bases and J by 4 bases, with 10 bases between. The CDR3 is 13 amino acids. The CDR3 DNA is TGTGCCAGCAGCTCAGACAGGTCCTATGGCTACACCTTC. This sequence encodes CASSSDRSYGYTF.

The chain employs TRBV11-3 and TRBJ1-1, with D unresolved. This CDR3 spans 13 amino acids. Trimming cost V 0 bases and J 4 bases, with 6 bases left between them. Germline V CDR1 and CDR2: SGHNT, YENEEA. The DNA for the CDR3 is TGTGCCAGCAGCTTAGAAGGCGGCACTGAAGCTTTCTTT. Protein sequence: CASSLEGGTEAFF.

This clone was seen only a few times. V is TRBV5-6 and J is TRBJ1-2, with a tentative D call TRBD1 (5 bases). The V gene's germline CDR1 is SGHDT and CDR2 YYEEEE. This CDR3 comprises 13 residues. V gave up 0 bases and J gave up 7 bases, with 10 bases separating them. CDR3 coding DNA: TGTGCCAGCAGCTTGGCAGGGTCCACTGGCTACACCTTC. Protein product: CASSLAGSTGYTF.

This clone was found once. The V and J genes are TRBV18 and TRBJ1-3; TRBD1 matches 9 bases. Unmatched junction bases numbered 4, after V lost 1 base and J lost 0 bases. This CDR3 comprises 17 residues. Germline CDR1 is KGHSH and CDR2 is LQKENI. This chain's CDR3 is CASSPLPGQGSGNTIYF. The CDR3 DNA follows: TGTGCCAGCTCACCACTTCCGGGACAGGGCTCTGGAAACACCATATATTTT.

The chain carries TRBV5-1 and TRBJ1-4; D unresolved. Looked up from germline, CDR1 is SGHRS and CDR2 is YFSETQ. Trimming pared 7 bases from V and 10 bases from J, leaving 20 bases between. CDR3 length: 14 amino acids. Here the CDR3 reads CASAAGSPEGKLFF. The DNA for the CDR3 is TGCGCCAGCGCCGCGGGCAGTCCTGAGGGAAAACTGTTTTTT.